The 14 T cell receptor beta chains reported below all come from one sample, sequenced in a study of cytomegalovirus exposure and HLA in healthy donors. A multiplex PCR was run with 60 Vbeta primers and 13 Jbeta primers. Assay used: immunoSEQ multiplex PCR; TCRdb lists only in-frame clones, some missing. Here the sample spans some 200,000 clones, approximately 79% being singletons. The specimen was PBMCs. These receptors were obtained from a man aged 18-30 years in good health and CMV-seronegative.

The J gene is TRBJ2-7, the V gene TRBV30; 7 bases line up with TRBD2. The CDR3 covers 11 residues. Germline CDR1 GTSNPN, CDR2 SVGIG (reference sequence). V shed 3 bases, J shed 7 bases, and the junction held 3 bases outside the gene matches. The chain's CDR3 is CAWRGGWEQYF. Here the CDR3 DNA reads TGTGCCTGGAGGGGGGGGTGGGAGCAGTACTTC.

The rearrangement links TRBV7-2 to TRBJ1-4; 9 bases fit TRBD1. The germline CDR1 and CDR2 sequences are SGHTA and FQGNSA. The length of the CDR3 is 15 residues. The J segment lost 5 bases and the V segment lost 5 bases, leaving 6 bases of the junction unmatched. CDR3 coding DNA: TGTGCCAGCAGCAAACCCGGGACAGGGAATGAAAAACTGTTTTTT. This gives the protein CASSKPGTGNEKLFF.

This clone was seen only a few times. This chain joins TRBV11-2 and TRBJ1-1; 8 nucleotides line up with TRBD1. The V segment lost 0 bases and the J segment 6 bases; nucleotides outside the gene matches: 9. The length of the CDR3 is 16 residues. The germline gives CDR1 SGHAT, CDR2 FQNNGV. This CDR3 is CASSLDVGQGRAEAFF. CDR3 nucleotides: TGTGCCAGCAGCTTAGATGTCGGACAGGGACGAGCTGAAGCTTTCTTT.

The genes are TRBV7-9 and TRBJ2-3; D perhaps matches TRBD1 (6 bases). Germline assignment: CDR1 SEHNR and CDR2 FQNEAQ (reference sequence). Trimming shortened V by 4 bases and J by 5 bases, and 22 bases separated the two germline ends. This CDR3 contains 17 residues. This CDR3 is CASSYQKGTFLGDTQYF. The CDR3 DNA is TGTGCCAGCAGCTACCAAAAAGGGACATTTCTCGGAGATACGCAGTATTTT.

V usage is TRBV11-2 and J usage is TRBJ2-7; 7 positions match TRBD2. The CDR3 is made up of 13 amino acids. CDR1 is SGHAT and CDR2 is FQNNGV in the germline V gene. Germline trimming cut 4 bases from V and 2 bases from J; bases unmatched to any gene: 2. CDR3 DNA: TGTGCCAGCAGCTCGGGGAGGGCCTACGAGCAGTACTTC. Its translation is CASSSGRAYEQYF.

V gene TRBV5-1 combines with J gene TRBJ2-5; 10 nucleotides align to TRBD1. From germline, CDR1 is SGHRS and CDR2 YFSETQ. CDR3 length equals 15 residues. V trimming: 4 bases; J trimming: 2 bases; junction bases outside the gene matches: 5. The CDR3 spells CASSNQGQGQETQYF. The CDR3 nucleotides read TGCGCCAGCAGCAATCAGGGACAGGGGCAAGAGACCCAGTACTTC.

This clone turned up a few times. The chain carries TRBV14 and TRBJ2-3; 10 bases are a match to TRBD1. V trimming: 1 base; J trimming: 4 bases; junction bases outside the gene matches: 11. The CDR3 is 18 amino acids. Germline CDR1 SGHDN, CDR2 FVKESK. CDR3: CASSQVPRDRGTPDTQYF. The CDR3 coding sequence is TGTGCCAGCAGCCAAGTCCCCCGGGACAGGGGCACTCCAGATACGCAGTATTTT.

The V call is TRBV5-1, the J call TRBJ2-1; 10 bases are a match to TRBD2. J gave up 0 bases and V 2 bases, and 8 bases lay outside the gene matches. CDR1 is SGHRS and CDR2 is YFSETQ in the germline V gene. CDR3 length: 18 residues. The CDR3 DNA follows: TGCGCCAGCAGCTTCGGCCTAGCGGGAGTCCGCTCCTACAATGAGCAGTTCTTC. It is translated as CASSFGLAGVRSYNEQFF.

The rearrangement joins TRBV5-8 to TRBJ2-5; D is uncertain. V lost 4 bases and J 7 bases, leaving 11 bases between the germline ends. The CDR3 loop spans 12 amino acids. Germline V gene data show CDR1 as SGHTS and CDR2 as YDEGEE. The CDR3 region has the DNA TGTGCCAGCAGCCTACCCCCTGGGACCCAGTACTTC. Its protein product is CASSLPPGTQYF.

This sequence joins TRBV6-6 and TRBJ2-1; 7 bases agree with TRBD1. V shed 10 bases, J shed 0 bases, and the junction held 9 bases outside the gene matches. The germline gives CDR1 MNHNY, CDR2 SVGAGI (reference sequence). The CDR3 runs 15 residues. The CDR3 is CATHRQGSSYNEQFF. The CDR3 DNA reads as TGTGCCACCCACCGACAGGGAAGCTCCTACAATGAGCAGTTCTTC.

The chain employs TRBV2 and TRBJ1-6, with D unclear. The CDR3 sequence is 17 residues long. Germline V CDR1 and CDR2: SNHLY, FYNNEI. Trimming took 0 bases from V and 7 from J, leaving 16 bases between them. The CDR3 DNA is TGTGCCAGCAGTGAAGCTCTCGGGGTACAAGTGAATTCACCCCTCCACTTT. Its translation is CASSEALGVQVNSPLHF. The full variable domain, with the rest looked up from reference TRBV2 and TRBJ1-6, is EPEVTQTPSHQVTQMGQEVILRCVPISNHLYFYWYRQILGQKVEFLVSFYNNEISEKSEIFDDQFSVERPDGSNFTLKIRSTKLEDSAMYFCASSEALGVQVNSPLHFGNGTRLTVT.

The chain employs TRBV28 and TRBJ2-7; 11 nucleotides match TRBD2. Germline V gives CDR1 MDHEN, CDR2 SYDVKM. J lost 9 bases, V lost 1 base, and 11 bases had no gene match. The CDR3 is 16 residues long. CDR3 bases: TGTGCCAGCAGTTTATATGGGACTAGCGGCGCCCGGCTGCAGTACTTC. Its protein is CASSLYGTSGARLQYF.

CDR3 loop: CASREQGPSYEQYF. The CDR3 nucleotides read TGTGCCAGCAGGGAACAGGGCCCTTCCTACGAGCAGTACTTC. The rearrangement links TRBV2 to TRBJ2-7; D might be TRBD1 (6 bases). This CDR3 spans 14 amino acids. The V and J ends lost 6 bases and 1 base respectively, with 13 bases between them. Germline V gives CDR1 SNHLY, CDR2 FYNNEI.

This clone was recorded once. This rearrangement joins TRBV4-3 to TRBJ2-1; TRBD2 is a possible D gene (5 bases). V gave up 4 bases and J gave up 5 bases, with 9 bases separating them. Germline loops: CDR1 LGHNA, CDR2 YSLEER. CDR3 length equals 13 residues. The CDR3 spells CASSLSSNNEQFF. CDR3 DNA: TGCGCCAGCAGCCTTTCTAGCAACAATGAGCAGTTCTTC.